A selection of T cell receptor beta chains follows, all from one sample in a study of regulatory T cells in long-lasting Graves disease. TCRdb fed the multiplex PCR reads into MiXCR, producing one record per CDR3 protein. The sample lists some 440,000 distinct CDR3 sequences; about 20% were seen once. The sample was peripheral blood mononuclear cells (PBMCs), taken when the disease was refractory, from a patient treated with antithyroid drugs. The receptors were sampled from a female donor with Graves disease. CDR3s include the opening cysteine and the closing phenylalanine or tryptophan. The D gene is left open where the match is weak. Rows give clone size only sometimes, using once, few, many, or a class for an expanded clone.

CDR3nt | CDR3aa | d_gene | abundance | j_gene | v_gene
TGTGCCGGCTCACCTAGCGGGACAGTCTATGGCTACACCTTC | CAGSPSGTVYGYTF | TRBD1 | few | TRBJ1-2 | TRBV18
TGTGCCAGCAACGAAGGGGGGGTGGATCAGCCCCAGCATTTT | CASNEGGVDQPQHF | - | - | TRBJ1-5 | TRBV7-2
TGTGCCATCAGTGAAGGACAGCCGACGTCCTCCTATAATTCACCCCTCCACTTT | CAISEGQPTSSYNSPLHF | - | - | TRBJ1-6 | TRBV10-3
TGTGCCAGCAGAAGAACAGGACAGCAGAGGCAAGAGACCCAGTACTTC | CASRRTGQQRQETQYF | - | many | TRBJ2-5 | TRBV12-3/TRBV12-4
TGTGCCAGCAGCGTCACCAGGGAGCTGTTTTTT | CASSVTRELFF | - | - | TRBJ2-2 | TRBV28
TGTGCCAGCAGCTTAGCTTGGGACTCGAACACCGGGGAGCTGTTTTTT | CASSLAWDSNTGELFF | - | - | TRBJ2-2 | TRBV7-6
TGTGCCAGCAGCCCTCGACTAGCGGGAGCTTTCAATGAGCAGTTCTTC | CASSPRLAGAFNEQFF | TRBD2 | - | TRBJ2-1 | TRBV7-2
TGTGCCAGCAGCCCCCGGGGGGTCCTACCCGGGGAGCTGTTTTTT | CASSPRGVLPGELFF | TRBD2 | - | TRBJ2-2 | TRBV9
TGTGCCAGCAGGGCCCCTTTGCTGACCGGGGAGCTGTTTTTT | CASRAPLLTGELFF | - | - | TRBJ2-2 | TRBV6-1
TGTGCCAGCAAACGGTCTCTCGGGGAGCTGTTTTTT | CASKRSLGELFF | - | many | TRBJ2-2 | TRBV2
TGTGCCTGGAGTGTACGGCCGGGGTTGGACATTCAGTACTTC | CAWSVRPGLDIQYF | - | many | TRBJ2-4 | TRBV30
TGTGCCAGCAGTTTCGCCGCGCGAGAAAGTAGGGCCCAGTACTTC | CASSFAARESRAQYF | - | many | TRBJ2-5 | TRBV12-3/TRBV12-4
TGTGCCAGCAGTCCCAATGGAGGACTCACCGGGGAGCTGTTTTTT | CASSPNGGLTGELFF | - | - | TRBJ2-2 | TRBV6-1
TGTGCCAGCAGTTACTCGACCGGGTCAGACGGGGAGCTGTTTTTT | CASSYSTGSDGELFF | - | - | TRBJ2-2 | TRBV6-2/TRBV6-3